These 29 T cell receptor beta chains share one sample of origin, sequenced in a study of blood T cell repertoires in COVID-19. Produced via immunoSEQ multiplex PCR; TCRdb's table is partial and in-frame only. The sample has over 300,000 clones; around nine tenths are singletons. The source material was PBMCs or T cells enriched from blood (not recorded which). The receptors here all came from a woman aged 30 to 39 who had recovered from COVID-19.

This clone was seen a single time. The CDR3 nucleotides read TGTGCCAGCAGTAGGGGGAACAGGGACGATGGCTACACCTTC. Translating it yields CASSRGNRDDGYTF. This rearrangement joins TRBV6-2 or TRBV6-3 to TRBJ1-2; weak D call: TRBD1 (6 bases). This CDR3 has 14 amino acids. Germline V gene lookup returns CDR1 MNHEY and CDR2 SVGEGT. V was clipped by 5 bases and J by 6 bases, with 16 bases between them.

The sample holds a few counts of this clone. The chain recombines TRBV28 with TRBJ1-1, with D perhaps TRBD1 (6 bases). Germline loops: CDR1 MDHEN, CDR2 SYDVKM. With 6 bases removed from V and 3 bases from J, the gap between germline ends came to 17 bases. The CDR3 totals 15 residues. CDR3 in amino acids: CASSLGGAVDTEAFF. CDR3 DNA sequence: TGTGCCAGCAGCTTGGGGGGGGCTGTGGACACTGAAGCTTTCTTT.

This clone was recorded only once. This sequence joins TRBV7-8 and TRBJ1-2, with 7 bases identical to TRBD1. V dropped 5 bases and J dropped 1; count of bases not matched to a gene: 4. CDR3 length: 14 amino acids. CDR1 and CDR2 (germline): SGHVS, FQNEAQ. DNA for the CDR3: TGTGCCAGCAGCCCCGGGACAGTTAACTATGGCTACACCTTC. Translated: CASSPGTVNYGYTF. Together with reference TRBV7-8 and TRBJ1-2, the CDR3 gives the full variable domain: GAGVSQSPRYKVAKRGQDVALRCDPISGHVSLFWYQQALGQGPEFLTYFQNEAQLDKSGLPSDRFFAERPEGSVSTLKIQRTQQEDSAVYLCASSPGTVNYGYTFGSGTRLTVV.

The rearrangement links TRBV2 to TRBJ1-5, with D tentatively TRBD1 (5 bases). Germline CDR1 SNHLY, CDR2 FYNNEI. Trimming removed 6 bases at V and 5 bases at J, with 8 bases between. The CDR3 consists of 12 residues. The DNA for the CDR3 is TGTGCCAGCAGAGGAGGGGATCAGCCCCAGCATTTT. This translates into CASRGGDQPQHF.

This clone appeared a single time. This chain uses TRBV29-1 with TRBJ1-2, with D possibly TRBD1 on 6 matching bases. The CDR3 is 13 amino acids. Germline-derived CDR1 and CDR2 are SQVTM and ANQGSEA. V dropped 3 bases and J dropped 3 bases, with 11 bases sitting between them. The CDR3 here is CSVEGARDYGYTF. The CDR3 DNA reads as TGCAGCGTTGAGGGGGCAAGGGACTATGGCTACACCTTC.

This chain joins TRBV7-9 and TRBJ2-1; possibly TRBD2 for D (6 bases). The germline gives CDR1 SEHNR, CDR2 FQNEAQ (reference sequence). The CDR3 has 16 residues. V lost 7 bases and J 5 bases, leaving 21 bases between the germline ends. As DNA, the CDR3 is TGTGCCAGCACCAACGCCGGGGGAGAGTCGGACAATGAGCAGTTCTTC. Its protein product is CASTNAGGESDNEQFF. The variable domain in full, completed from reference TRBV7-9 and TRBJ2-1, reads DTGVSQNPRHKITKRGQNVTFRCDPISEHNRLYWYRQTLGQGPEFLTYFQNEAQLEKSRLLSDRFSAERPKGSFSTLEIQRTEQGDSAMYLCASTNAGGESDNEQFFGPGTRLTVL.

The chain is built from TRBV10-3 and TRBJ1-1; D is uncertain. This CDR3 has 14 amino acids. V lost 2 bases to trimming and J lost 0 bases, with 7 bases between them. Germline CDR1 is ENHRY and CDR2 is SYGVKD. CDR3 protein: CAISETQMNTEAFF. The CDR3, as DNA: TGTGCCATCAGTGAGACACAGATGAACACTGAAGCTTTCTTT.

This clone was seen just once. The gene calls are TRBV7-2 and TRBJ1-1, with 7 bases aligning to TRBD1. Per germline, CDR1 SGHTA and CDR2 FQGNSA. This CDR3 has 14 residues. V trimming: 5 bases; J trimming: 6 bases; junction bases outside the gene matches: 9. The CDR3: CASSTTDRAAEAFF. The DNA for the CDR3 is TGTGCCAGCAGCACTACTGACAGGGCCGCTGAAGCTTTCTTT.

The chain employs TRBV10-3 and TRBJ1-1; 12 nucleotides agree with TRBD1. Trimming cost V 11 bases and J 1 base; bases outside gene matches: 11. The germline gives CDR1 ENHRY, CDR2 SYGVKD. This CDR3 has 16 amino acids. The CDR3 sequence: CAAQTGTGGGNTEAFF. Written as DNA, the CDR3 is TGTGCCGCCCAAACCGGGACAGGGGGCGGGAACACTGAAGCTTTCTTT.

This CDR3 reads CASSLGSHYGYTF. The DNA of the CDR3 is TGTGCCAGCAGTTTAGGGAGCCACTATGGCTACACCTTC. The chain uses TRBV12-3 or TRBV12-4 and TRBJ1-2; the D is unclear. The CDR3 has 13 residues. V gave up 1 base and J gave up 3 bases, with 6 bases separating them.

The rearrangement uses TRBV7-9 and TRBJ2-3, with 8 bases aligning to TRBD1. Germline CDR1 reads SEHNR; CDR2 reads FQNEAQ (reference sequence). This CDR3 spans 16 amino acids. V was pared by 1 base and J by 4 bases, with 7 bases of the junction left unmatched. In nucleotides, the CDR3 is TGTGCCAGCAGCTTAGAGGACAGGGAGTACTCAGATACGCAGTATTTT. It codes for CASSLEDREYSDTQYF.

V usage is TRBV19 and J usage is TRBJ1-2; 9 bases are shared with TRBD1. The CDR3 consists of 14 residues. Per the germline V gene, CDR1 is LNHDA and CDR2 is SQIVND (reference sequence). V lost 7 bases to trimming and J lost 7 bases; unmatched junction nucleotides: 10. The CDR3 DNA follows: TGTGCCAGTACCTGGGACAGGGTTCCGGGTGGCTACACCTTC. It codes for CASTWDRVPGGYTF. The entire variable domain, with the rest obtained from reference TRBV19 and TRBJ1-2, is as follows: DGGITQSPKYLFRKEGQNVTLSCEQNLNHDAMYWYRQDPGQGLRLIYYSQIVNDFQKGDIAEGYSVSREKKESFPLTVTSAQKNPTAFYLCASTWDRVPGGYTFGSGTRLTVV.

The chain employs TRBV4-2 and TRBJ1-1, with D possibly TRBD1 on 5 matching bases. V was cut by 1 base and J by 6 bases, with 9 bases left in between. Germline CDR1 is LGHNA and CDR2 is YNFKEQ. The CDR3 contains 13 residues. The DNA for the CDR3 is TGTGCCAGCAGCCAAGGACAGTACGCTGAAGCTTTCTTT. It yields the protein CASSQGQYAEAFF.

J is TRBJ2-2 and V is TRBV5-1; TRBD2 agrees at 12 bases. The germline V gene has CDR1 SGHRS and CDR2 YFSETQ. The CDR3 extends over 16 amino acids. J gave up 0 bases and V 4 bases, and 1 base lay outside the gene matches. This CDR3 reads CASSLAGGPNTGELFF. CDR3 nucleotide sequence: TGCGCCAGCAGCCTAGCGGGGGGGCCGAACACCGGGGAGCTGTTTTTT.

CDR3 region: CASSPRGGPGDQYF. The DNA of the CDR3 is TGTGCCAGCAGCCCCCGAGGGGGCCCCGGCGACCAGTACTTC. The V and J genes are TRBV9 and TRBJ2-5; 7 bases map to TRBD1. The CDR3 covers 14 residues. V was pared by 4 bases and J by 10 bases, with 13 bases of the junction left unmatched. Germline-derived CDR1 and CDR2 are SGDLS and YYNGEE.

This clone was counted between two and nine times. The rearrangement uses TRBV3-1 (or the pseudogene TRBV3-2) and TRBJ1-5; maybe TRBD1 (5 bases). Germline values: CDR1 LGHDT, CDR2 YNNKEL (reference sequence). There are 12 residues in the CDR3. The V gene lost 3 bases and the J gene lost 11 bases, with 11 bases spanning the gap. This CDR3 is CASSQGRRAQHF. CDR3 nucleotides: TGTGCCAGCAGCCAGGGACGGAGGGCCCAGCATTTT.

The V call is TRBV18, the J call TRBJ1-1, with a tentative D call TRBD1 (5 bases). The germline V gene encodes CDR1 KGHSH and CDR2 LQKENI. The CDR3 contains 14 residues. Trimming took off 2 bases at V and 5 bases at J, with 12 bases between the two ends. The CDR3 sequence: CASSPGAGKTEAFF. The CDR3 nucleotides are TGTGCCAGCTCACCAGGGGCAGGGAAGACTGAAGCTTTCTTT.

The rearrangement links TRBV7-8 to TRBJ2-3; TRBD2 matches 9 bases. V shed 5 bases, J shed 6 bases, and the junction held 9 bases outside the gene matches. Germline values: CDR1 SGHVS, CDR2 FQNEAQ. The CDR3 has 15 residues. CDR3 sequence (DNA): TGTGCCAGCAGCAGGGGACTAGCCCTTTTGGATACGCAGTATTTT. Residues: CASSRGLALLDTQYF.

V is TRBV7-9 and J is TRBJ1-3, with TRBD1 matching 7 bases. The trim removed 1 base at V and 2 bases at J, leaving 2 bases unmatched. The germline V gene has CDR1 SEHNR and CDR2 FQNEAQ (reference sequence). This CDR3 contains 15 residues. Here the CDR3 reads CASSLVQGTGNTIYF. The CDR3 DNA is TGTGCCAGCAGCTTAGTACAGGGGACTGGAAACACCATATATTTT.

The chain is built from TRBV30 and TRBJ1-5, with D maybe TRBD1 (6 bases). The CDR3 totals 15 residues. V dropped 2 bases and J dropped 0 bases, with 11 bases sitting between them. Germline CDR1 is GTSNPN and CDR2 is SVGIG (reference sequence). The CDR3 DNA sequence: TGTGCCTGGAGTCAGGGGACAAATAGCAATCAGCCCCAGCATTTT. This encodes CAWSQGTNSNQPQHF. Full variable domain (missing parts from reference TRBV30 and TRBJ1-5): SQTIHQWPATLVQPVGSPLSLECTVEGTSNPNLYWYRQAAGRGLQLLFYSVGIGQISSEVPQNLSASRPQDRQFILSSKKLLLSDSGFYLCAWSQGTNSNQPQHFGDGTRLSIL.

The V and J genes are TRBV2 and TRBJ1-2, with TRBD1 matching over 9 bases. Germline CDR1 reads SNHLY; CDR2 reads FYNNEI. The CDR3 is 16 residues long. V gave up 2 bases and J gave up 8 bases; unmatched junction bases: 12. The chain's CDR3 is CASSENPRGQGSGYTF. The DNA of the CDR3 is TGTGCCAGCAGTGAAAATCCGAGGGGACAGGGAAGCGGCTACACCTTC.

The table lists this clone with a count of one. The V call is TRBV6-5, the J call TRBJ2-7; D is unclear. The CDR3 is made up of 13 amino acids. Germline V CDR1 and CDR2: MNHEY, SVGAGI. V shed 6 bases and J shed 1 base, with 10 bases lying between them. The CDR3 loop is CASSGDGSYEQYF. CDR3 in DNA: TGTGCCAGCAGCGGAGACGGATCCTACGAGCAGTACTTC.

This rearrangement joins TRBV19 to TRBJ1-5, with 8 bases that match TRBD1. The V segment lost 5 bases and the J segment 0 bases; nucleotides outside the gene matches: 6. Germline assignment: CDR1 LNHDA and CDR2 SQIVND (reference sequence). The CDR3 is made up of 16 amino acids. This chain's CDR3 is CASSPRTGPSNQPQHF. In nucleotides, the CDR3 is TGTGCCAGTAGTCCCAGGACAGGGCCTAGCAATCAGCCCCAGCATTTT.

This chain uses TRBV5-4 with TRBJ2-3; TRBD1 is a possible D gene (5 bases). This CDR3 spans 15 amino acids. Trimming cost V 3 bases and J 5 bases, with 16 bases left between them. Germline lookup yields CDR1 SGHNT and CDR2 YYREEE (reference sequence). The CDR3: CASSSPGRSGDTQYF. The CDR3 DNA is TGTGCCAGCAGCTCTCCAGGGCGATCGGGAGATACGCAGTATTTT.

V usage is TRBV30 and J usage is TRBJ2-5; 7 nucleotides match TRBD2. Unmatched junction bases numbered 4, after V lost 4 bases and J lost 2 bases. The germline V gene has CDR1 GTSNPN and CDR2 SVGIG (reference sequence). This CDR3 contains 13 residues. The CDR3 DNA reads TGTGCCTGGAATCGAGCGGGGCAAGAGACCCAGTACTTC. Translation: CAWNRAGQETQYF.

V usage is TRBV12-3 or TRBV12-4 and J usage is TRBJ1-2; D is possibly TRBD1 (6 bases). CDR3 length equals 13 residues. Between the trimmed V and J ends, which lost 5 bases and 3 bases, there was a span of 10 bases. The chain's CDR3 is CASSRQDHYGYTF. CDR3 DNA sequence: TGTGCCAGCAGTCGACAGGACCACTATGGCTACACCTTC.

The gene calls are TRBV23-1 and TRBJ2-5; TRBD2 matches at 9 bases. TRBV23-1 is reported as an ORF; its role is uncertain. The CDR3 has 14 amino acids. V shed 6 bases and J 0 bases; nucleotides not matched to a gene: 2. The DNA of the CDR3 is TGCGCCAGCAGACAGCGGGGGGACCAAGAGACCCAGTACTTC. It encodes CASRQRGDQETQYF.

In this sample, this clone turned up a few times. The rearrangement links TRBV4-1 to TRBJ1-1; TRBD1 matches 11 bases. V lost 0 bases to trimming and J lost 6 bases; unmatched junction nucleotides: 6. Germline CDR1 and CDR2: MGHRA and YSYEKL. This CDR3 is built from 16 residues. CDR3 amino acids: CASSQDWTGGFSEAFF. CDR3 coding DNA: TGCGCCAGCAGCCAAGACTGGACAGGGGGCTTCTCTGAAGCTTTCTTT.

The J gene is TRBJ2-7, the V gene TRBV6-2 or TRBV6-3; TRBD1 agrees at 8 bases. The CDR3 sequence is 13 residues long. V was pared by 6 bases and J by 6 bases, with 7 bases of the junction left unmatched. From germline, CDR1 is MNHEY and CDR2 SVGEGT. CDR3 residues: CASSDRGLGEQYF. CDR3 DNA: TGTGCCAGCAGCGACAGGGGTCTAGGCGAGCAGTACTTC.